This TCR beta chain was captured in a study of blood T cell repertoires in COVID-19. Study at large: Samples taken during acute and convalescent COVID-19 were collected in the United States, Italy and Spain. Sources were T cells, B-cell-depleted T cells, or PBMCs; the material itself was cDNA or gDNA.

Per the original methods: The assay estimated nucleated cells by amplifying reference gene primers. Profiling relied on immunoSEQ multiplex PCR, and the TCRdb table lists in-frame clones only, not all of them. V and J calls plus clone size are reproduced from that table; the DNA served to infer D and trimming. This sample has 150,000 to 200,000 clones; about 80% occur once, and the top ten carry approximately 6.9%. This clone showed up just once. The CDR3 consists of 15 residues. CDR1 and CDR2 (germline): LNHDA, SQIVND (reference sequence). The V segment lost 3 bases and the J segment 6 bases; nucleotides outside the gene matches: 6.

Material for sequencing was peripheral blood. The source is a human donor with acute or convalescent COVID-19. The donor label of this sample is uncertain. This chain uses TRBV19 with TRBJ1-4, with TRBD1 matching over 8 bases. The CDR3: CASSMPGGSDEKLFF. CDR3 nucleotides: TGTGCCAGTAGTATGCCAGGGGGCTCGGATGAAAAACTGTTTTTT.